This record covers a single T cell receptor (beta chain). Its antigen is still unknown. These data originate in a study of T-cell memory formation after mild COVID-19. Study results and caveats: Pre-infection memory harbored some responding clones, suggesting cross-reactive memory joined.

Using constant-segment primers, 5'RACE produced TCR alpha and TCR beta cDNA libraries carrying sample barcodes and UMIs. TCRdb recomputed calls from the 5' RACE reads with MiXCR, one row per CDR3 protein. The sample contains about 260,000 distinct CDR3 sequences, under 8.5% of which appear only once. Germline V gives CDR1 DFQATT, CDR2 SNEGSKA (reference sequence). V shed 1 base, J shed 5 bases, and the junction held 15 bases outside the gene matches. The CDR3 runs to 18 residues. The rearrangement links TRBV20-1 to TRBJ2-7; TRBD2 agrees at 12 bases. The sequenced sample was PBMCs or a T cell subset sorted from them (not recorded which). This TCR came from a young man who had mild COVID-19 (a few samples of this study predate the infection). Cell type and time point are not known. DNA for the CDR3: TGCAGTGCTAGAGGTCTAGCGGGGGGGCCTAGTTTGGTCCACGAGCAGTACGTC. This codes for CSARGLAGGPSLVHEQYV.